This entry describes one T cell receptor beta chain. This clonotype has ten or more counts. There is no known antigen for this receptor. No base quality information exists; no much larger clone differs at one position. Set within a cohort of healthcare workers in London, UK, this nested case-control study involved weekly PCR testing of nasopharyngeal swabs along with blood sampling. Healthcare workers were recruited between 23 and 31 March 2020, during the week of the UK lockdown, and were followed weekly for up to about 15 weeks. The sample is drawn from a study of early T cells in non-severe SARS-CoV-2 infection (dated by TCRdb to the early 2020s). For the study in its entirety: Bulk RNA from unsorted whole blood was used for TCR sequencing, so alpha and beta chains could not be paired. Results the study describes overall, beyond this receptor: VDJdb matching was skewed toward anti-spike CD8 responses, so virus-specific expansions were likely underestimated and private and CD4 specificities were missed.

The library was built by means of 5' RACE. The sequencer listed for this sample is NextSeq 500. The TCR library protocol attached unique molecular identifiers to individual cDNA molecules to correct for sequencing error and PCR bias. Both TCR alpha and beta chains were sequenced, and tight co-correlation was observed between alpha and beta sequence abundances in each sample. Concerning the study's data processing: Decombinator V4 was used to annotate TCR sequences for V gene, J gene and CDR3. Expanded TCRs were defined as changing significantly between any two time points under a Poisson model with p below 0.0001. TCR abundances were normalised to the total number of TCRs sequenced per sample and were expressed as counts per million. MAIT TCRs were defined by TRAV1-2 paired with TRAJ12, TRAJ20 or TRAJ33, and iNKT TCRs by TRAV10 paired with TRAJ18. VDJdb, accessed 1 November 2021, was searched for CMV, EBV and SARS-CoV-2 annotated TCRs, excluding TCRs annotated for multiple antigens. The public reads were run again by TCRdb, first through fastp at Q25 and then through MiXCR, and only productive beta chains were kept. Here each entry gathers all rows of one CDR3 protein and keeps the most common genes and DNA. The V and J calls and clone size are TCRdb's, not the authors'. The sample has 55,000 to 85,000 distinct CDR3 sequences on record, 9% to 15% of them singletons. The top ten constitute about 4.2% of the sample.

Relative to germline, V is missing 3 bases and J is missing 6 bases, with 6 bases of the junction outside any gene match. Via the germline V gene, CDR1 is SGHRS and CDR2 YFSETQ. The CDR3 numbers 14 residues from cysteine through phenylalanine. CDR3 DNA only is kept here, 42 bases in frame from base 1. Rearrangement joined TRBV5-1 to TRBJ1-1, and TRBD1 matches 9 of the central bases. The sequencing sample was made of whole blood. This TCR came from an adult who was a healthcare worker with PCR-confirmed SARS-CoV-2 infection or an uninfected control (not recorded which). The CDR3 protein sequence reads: CASSSGQGLPEAFF. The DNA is TGCGCCAGCAGCTCCGGACAGGGGTTACCTGAAGCTTTCTTT.